Reported below is one T cell receptor (beta chain). This sample is part of a study of blood T cell repertoires in COVID-19. Study-level background: Sites across the United States, Italy and Spain contributed samples from acute and convalescent COVID-19.

CDR1 and CDR2 (germline): SGHNT, YENEEA. V gave up 1 base and J gave up 4 bases, with 3 bases separating them. The CDR3 contains 12 residues. The data were produced by immunoSEQ multiplex PCR, yet TCRdb's version contains in-frame clones alone and is incomplete. Here the sample spans about 300,000 clones, about 89% being singletons. The rearrangement links TRBV11-3 to TRBJ2-3; D remains unclear. Sequenced material: peripheral blood. This TCR came from a middle-aged man with acute or convalescent COVID-19. CDR3 in DNA: TGTGCCAGCAGCTTAGTCTCAGATACGCAGTATTTT. It yields the protein CASSLVSDTQYF.